This T cell receptor (beta chain) was identified during a study of T cells in Graves' hyperthyroidism and ophthalmopathy. TCR beta CDR3 regions were amplified from RNA transcripts. The HTBI set primed first-round TCR CDR3 RT-PCR. TCRdb processed the multiplex PCR reads anew with MiXCR; each CDR3 protein has one entry. Of about 600,000 distinct CDR3 sequences in the sample, about 14% are singletons; the top ten hold around 12%. Ophthalmopathy cases scored 3 or more on the Clinical Activity Score and 4 or more on NOSPECS grade, with duration below 3 months. Diagnosis rested on symptoms, serum thyroxine and TRAb, thyroid ultrasound, and orbital computed tomography. Isolation of PBMCs was performed on around 9.7 ml fresh peripheral blood. The TCR comes from a woman in her fifties or sixties with Graves' ophthalmopathy. The sequenced sample was blood.

DNA for the CDR3: TGTGCCAGCAGCCCCTCCGGGACCCCCTACGAGCAGTACTTC. It codes for CASSPSGTPYEQYF. The J gene is TRBJ2-7, the V gene TRBV9; D may match TRBD1 or TRBD2 (5 bases each). The germline V gene encodes CDR1 SGDLS and CDR2 YYNGEE. V was cut by 4 bases and J by 2 bases, with 13 bases left in between. The CDR3 extends over 14 amino acids.